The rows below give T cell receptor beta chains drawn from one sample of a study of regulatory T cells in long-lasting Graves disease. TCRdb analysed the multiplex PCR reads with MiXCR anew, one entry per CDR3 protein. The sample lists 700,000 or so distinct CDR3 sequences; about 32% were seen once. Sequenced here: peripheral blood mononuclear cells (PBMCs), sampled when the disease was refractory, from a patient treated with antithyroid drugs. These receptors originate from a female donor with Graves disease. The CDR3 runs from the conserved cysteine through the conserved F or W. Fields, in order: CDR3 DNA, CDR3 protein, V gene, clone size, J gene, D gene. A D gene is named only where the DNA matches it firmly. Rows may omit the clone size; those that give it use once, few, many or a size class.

DNA: TGTGCCAGCAGTTGGTGGACTGAAGCTTTCTTT
CDR3: CASSWWTEAFF
V: TRBV12-3/TRBV12-4
size: few
J: TRBJ1-1
D: NA

DNA: TGTGCCAGCAGCCCCCGGACGGGAGATAATTCACCCCTCCACTTT
CDR3: CASSPRTGDNSPLHF
V: TRBV18
size: many
J: TRBJ1-6
D: NA

DNA: TGTGCCAGCAGTTTACCGGGGATCATCACTGAAGCTTTCTTT
CDR3: CASSLPGIITEAFF
V: TRBV28
size: many
J: TRBJ1-1
D: NA

DNA: TGCAGTGCTAGAGATGGGGTAGGCAGAACCTACGAGCAGTACTTC
CDR3: CSARDGVGRTYEQYF
V: TRBV20-1
size: NA
J: TRBJ2-7
D: NA

DNA: TGTGCCAGCAGTTCTGGGTGGGGCCCGCTTTCTCCCCAACATTTT
CDR3: CASSSGWGPLSPQHF
V: TRBV7-2
size: NA
J: TRBJ1-5
D: NA

DNA: TGCGCCAGCAGCCCGCGAGGGACAGGGGCTAACTATGGCTACACCTTC
CDR3: CASSPRGTGANYGYTF
V: TRBV5-1
size: NA
J: TRBJ1-2
D: TRBD1

DNA: TGTGCCAGCAGTGAAGGGACTAGCGGGATGACTTACGAGCAGTACTTC
CDR3: CASSEGTSGMTYEQYF
V: TRBV6-1
size: few
J: TRBJ2-7
D: TRBD2

DNA: TGTGCCAGCAGCTTAGCAGGGATGAGCAATCAGCCCCAGCATTTT
CDR3: CASSLAGMSNQPQHF
V: TRBV7-9
size: NA
J: TRBJ1-5
D: NA

DNA: TGCAGTGCTGGACGCGGACAGGGCAAAAACATTCAGTACTTC
CDR3: CSAGRGQGKNIQYF
V: TRBV20-1
size: few
J: TRBJ2-4
D: TRBD1

DNA: TGTGCCAGCAGCCAACACATGGAACAGATGAACACTGAAGCTTTCTTT
CDR3: CASSQHMEQMNTEAFF
V: TRBV3-1
size: few
J: TRBJ1-1
D: NA

DNA: TGTGCCTGGGACCAGACGGTCATGAACACTGAAGCTTTCTTT
CDR3: CAWDQTVMNTEAFF
V: TRBV30
size: few
J: TRBJ1-1
D: NA

DNA: TGTGCCAGCAGCCTCCAAGGGGCAGGGACATGCCAAGAGACCCAGTACTTC
CDR3: CASSLQGAGTCQETQYF
V: TRBV3-1
size: NA
J: TRBJ2-5
D: NA

DNA: TGTGCCAGCAGTTCACAGTCGAACACCGGGGAGCTGTTTTTT
CDR3: CASSSQSNTGELFF
V: TRBV12-3/TRBV12-4
size: NA
J: TRBJ2-2
D: NA

DNA: TGTGCCTGGAGTGTATGGGGGACAGGGAGTGAAAAACTGTTTTTT
CDR3: CAWSVWGTGSEKLFF
V: TRBV30
size: few
J: TRBJ1-4
D: TRBD1

DNA: TGCGCCAGCAGCAATACTCAAGAGACCCAGTACTTC
CDR3: CASSNTQETQYF
V: TRBV5-1
size: NA
J: TRBJ2-5
D: NA

DNA: TGTGCCAGCAGCCTGTTCCCCACCGGGGGGCGGGCGGAGCAGTACTTC
CDR3: CASSLFPTGGRAEQYF
V: TRBV11-1
size: NA
J: TRBJ2-7
D: NA

DNA: TGTGCCAGCAGTTTATTACTTACCGGGGAGCTGTTTTTT
CDR3: CASSLLLTGELFF
V: TRBV12-3/TRBV12-4
size: many
J: TRBJ2-2
D: NA

DNA: TGTGCCACCAGAGGACAGGGTGAAGGGGAGCTGTTTTTT
CDR3: CATRGQGEGELFF
V: TRBV24-1
size: NA
J: TRBJ2-2
D: TRBD1

DNA: TGCAGTGCTAGAGATTTCGGGAGGGCACCAGAGACCCAGTACTTC
CDR3: CSARDFGRAPETQYF
V: TRBV20-1
size: few
J: TRBJ2-5
D: TRBD2

DNA: TGTGCCCGGAGCAGGACAAGGGGGGCGAATGAAAAACTGTTTTTT
CDR3: CARSRTRGANEKLFF
V: TRBV30
size: once
J: TRBJ1-4
D: NA

DNA: TGTGCCACCAGTGACTTCCAAGAGACCCAGTACTTC
CDR3: CATSDFQETQYF
V: TRBV24-1
size: NA
J: TRBJ2-5
D: NA

DNA: TGTGCCAGCAGCGAGGGGGGACAGGGAAGTGAAAAACTGTTTTTT
CDR3: CASSEGGQGSEKLFF
V: TRBV9
size: NA
J: TRBJ1-4
D: TRBD1

DNA: TGTGCCAGCAGTCCGATAGCGGGAGTATGGGCCTACGAGCAGTACTTC
CDR3: CASSPIAGVWAYEQYF
V: TRBV6-1
size: NA
J: TRBJ2-7
D: TRBD2

DNA: TGTGCCAGCCCACTCCGCCATTTCTACGAGCAGTACTTC
CDR3: CASPLRHFYEQYF
V: TRBV2
size: few
J: TRBJ2-7
D: NA

DNA: TGTGCCAGCAGTGAAGAGGGGAGGGAGCAACAGCCCCAGCATTTT
CDR3: CASSEEGREQQPQHF
V: TRBV6-1
size: NA
J: TRBJ1-5
D: NA

DNA: TGTGCCACCAGTGATTTGTGGTGCCAAGAGACCCAGTACTTC
CDR3: CATSDLWCQETQYF
V: TRBV24-1
size: NA
J: TRBJ2-5
D: NA